This TCR beta chain was found in a study of cytomegalovirus exposure and HLA in healthy donors. General study results and limits: Later on, analysis showed that most CMV-associated TCR beta chains appeared to be HLA-restricted. In vitro work confirmed that three CMV-associated chains recognize CMV antigens.

The primer mix had 60 Vbeta and 13 Jbeta primers. Clones were read by immunoSEQ multiplex PCR, and TCRdb kept only the in-frame ones, dropping some. The profile shows under 200,000 clones, 82% of them singletons. The CDR3 runs 16 residues. Germline V gives CDR1 MDHEN, CDR2 SYDVKM. Trimming at V came to 6 bases and at J to 3 bases, leaving 11 bases not matched to a gene. Comments on this clone: The target antigen is unknown.

The specimen was PBMCs. The sequence was collected from a woman aged 18-29 years in good health and CMV-seronegative. The chain links TRBV28 to TRBJ2-7; 10 bases are shared with TRBD1. The CDR3 sequence is CASSYTLRTGGYEQYF. CDR3 DNA sequence: TGTGCCAGCAGCTACACCCTGCGGACAGGGGGCTACGAGCAGTACTTC.